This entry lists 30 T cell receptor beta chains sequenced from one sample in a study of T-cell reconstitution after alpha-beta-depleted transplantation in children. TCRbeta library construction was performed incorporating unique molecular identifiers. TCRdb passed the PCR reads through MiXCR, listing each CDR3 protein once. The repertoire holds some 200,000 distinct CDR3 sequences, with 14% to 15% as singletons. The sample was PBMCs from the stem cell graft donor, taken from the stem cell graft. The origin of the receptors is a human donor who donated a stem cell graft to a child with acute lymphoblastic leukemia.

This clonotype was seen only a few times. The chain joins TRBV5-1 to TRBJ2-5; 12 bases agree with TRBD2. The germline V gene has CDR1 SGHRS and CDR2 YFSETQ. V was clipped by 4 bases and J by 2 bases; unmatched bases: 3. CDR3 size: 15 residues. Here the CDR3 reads CASSGLAGRQETQYF. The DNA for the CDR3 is TGCGCCAGCAGCGGACTAGCGGGGCGACAAGAGACCCAGTACTTC.

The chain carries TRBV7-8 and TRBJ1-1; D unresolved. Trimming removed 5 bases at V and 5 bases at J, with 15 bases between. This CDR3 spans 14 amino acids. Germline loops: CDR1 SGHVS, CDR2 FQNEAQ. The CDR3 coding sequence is TGTGCCAGCAGCGATGGACGGGGTAGGACTGAAGCTTTCTTT. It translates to CASSDGRGRTEAFF.

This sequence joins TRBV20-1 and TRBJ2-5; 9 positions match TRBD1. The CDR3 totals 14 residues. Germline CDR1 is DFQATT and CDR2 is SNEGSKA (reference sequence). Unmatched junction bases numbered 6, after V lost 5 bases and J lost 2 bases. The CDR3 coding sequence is TGCAGTGCTCCAAGGGACAGGGTACAAGAGACCCAGTACTTC. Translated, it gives CSAPRDRVQETQYF.

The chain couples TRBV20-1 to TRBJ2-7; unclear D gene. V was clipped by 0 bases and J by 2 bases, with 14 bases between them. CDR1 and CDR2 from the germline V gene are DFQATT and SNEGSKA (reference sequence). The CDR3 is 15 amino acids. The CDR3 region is CSARDQVFPPYEQYF. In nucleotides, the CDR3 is TGCAGTGCTAGAGATCAAGTCTTCCCCCCCTACGAGCAGTACTTC.

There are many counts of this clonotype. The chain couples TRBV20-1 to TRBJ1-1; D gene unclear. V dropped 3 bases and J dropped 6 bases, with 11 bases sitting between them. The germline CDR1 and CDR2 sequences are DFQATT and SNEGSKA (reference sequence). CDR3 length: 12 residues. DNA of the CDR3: TGCAGTGCTAGTCGGGGTAGCGCTGAAGCTTTCTTT. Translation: CSASRGSAEAFF.

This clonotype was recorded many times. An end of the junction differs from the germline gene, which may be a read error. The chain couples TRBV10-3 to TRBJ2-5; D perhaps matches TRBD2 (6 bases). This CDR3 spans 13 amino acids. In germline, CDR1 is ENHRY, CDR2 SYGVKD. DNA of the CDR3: TGTGCCATCGGTGAAGGGCGGGGAGAGACCCAGTACTTC. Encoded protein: CAIGEGRGETQYF.

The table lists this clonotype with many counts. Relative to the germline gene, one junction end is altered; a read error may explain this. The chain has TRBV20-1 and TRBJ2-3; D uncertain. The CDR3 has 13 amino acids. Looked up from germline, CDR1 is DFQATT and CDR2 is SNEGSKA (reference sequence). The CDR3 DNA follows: TGCAGTGCTAGTAAGCAAAGCACGGATACGCAGTATTTT. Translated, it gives CSASKQSTDTQYF.

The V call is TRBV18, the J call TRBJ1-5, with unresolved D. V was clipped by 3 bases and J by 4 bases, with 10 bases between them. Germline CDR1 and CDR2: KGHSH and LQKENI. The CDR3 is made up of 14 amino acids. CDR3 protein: CASSPGQENQPQHF. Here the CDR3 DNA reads TGTGCCAGCTCACCTGGCCAGGAAAATCAGCCCCAGCATTTT.

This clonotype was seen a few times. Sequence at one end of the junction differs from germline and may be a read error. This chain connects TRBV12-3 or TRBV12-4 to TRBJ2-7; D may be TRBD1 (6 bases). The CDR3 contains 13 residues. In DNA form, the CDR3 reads TGTGCCAGCAGTTTAGTTTTCAGGGGACCGTCAGATTTC. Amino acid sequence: CASSLVFRGPSDF.

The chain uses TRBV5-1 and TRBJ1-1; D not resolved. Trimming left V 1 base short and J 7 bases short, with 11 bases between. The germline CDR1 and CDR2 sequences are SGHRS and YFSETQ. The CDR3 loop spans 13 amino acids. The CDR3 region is CASSLTDGFEAFF. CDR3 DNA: TGCGCCAGCAGCTTGACCGACGGATTTGAAGCTTTCTTT. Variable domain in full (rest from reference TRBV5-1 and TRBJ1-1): KAGVTQTPRYLIKTRGQQVTLSCSPISGHRSVSWYQQTPGQGLQFLFEYFSETQRNKGNFPGRFSGRQFSNSRSEMNVSTLELGDSALYLCASSLTDGFEAFFGQGTRLTVV.

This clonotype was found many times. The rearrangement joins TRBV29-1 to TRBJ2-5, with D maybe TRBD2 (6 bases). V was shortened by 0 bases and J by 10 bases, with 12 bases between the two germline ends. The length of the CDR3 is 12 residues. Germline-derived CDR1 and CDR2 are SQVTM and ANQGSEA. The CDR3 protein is CSVEDGRTLQYF. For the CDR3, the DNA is TGCAGCGTTGAAGATGGGAGGACACTCCAGTACTTC.

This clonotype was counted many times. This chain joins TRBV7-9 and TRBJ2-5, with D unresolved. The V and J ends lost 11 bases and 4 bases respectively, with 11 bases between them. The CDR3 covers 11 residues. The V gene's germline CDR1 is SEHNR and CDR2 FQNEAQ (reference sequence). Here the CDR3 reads CAALLRETQYF. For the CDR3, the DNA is TGTGCCGCCCTCTTACGAGAGACCCAGTACTTC.

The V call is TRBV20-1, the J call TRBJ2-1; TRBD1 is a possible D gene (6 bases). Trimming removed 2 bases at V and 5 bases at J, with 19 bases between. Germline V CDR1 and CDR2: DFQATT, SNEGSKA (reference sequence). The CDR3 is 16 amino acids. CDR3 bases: TGCAGTGCTAGACCCCCACAGGGAGAAACAGACAATGAGCAGTTCTTC. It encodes CSARPPQGETDNEQFF.

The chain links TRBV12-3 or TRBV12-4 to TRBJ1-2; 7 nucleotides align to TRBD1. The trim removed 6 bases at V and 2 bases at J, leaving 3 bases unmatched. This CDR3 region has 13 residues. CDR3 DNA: TGTGCCAGCAGGGTGGGACAGAACTATGGCTACACCTTC. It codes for CASRVGQNYGYTF.

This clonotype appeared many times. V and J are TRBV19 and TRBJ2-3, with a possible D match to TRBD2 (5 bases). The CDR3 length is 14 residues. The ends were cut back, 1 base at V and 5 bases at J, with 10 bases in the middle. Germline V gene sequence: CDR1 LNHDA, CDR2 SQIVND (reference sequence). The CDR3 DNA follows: TGTGCCAGTAGTATAGGGGCGGGTAGAGATACGCAGTATTTT. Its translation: CASSIGAGRDTQYF.

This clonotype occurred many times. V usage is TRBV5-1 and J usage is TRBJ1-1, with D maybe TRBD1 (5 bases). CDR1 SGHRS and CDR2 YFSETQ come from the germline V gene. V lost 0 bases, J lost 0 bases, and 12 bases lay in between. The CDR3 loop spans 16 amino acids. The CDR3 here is CASSLAADSLNTEAFF. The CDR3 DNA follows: TGCGCCAGCAGCTTGGCCGCCGACAGTCTGAACACTGAAGCTTTCTTT.

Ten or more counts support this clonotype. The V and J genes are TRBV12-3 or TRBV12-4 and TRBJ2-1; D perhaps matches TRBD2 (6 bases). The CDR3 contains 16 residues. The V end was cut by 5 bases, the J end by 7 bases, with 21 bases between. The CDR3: CASSPPTKDGGNEQFF. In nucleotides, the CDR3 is TGTGCCAGCAGTCCCCCTACTAAAGATGGGGGGAATGAGCAGTTCTTC.

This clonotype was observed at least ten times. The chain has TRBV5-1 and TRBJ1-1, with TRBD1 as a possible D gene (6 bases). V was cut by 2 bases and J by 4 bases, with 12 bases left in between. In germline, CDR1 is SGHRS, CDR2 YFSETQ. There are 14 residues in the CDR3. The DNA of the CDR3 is TGCGCCAGCAGCTTATCAGGGGTAGGCACTGAAGCTTTCTTT. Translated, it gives CASSLSGVGTEAFF. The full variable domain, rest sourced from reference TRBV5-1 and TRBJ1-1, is KAGVTQTPRYLIKTRGQQVTLSCSPISGHRSVSWYQQTPGQGLQFLFEYFSETQRNKGNFPGRFSGRQFSNSRSEMNVSTLELGDSALYLCASSLSGVGTEAFFGQGTRLTVV.

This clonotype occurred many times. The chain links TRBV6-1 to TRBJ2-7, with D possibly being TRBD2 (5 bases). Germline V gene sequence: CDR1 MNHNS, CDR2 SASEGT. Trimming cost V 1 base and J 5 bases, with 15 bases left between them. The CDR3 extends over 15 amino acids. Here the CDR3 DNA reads TGTGCCAGCAGTGAAGTCGTTGGGGAGTTCCACGAGCAGTACTTC. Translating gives CASSEVVGEFHEQYF.

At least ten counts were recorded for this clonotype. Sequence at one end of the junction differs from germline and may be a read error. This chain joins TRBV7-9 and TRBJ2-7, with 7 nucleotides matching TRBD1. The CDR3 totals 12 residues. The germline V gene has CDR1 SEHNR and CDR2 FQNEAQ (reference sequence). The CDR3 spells CASSLAPGTDHF. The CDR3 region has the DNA TGTGCCAGCAGCTTAGCCCCCGGGACAGATCATTTC.

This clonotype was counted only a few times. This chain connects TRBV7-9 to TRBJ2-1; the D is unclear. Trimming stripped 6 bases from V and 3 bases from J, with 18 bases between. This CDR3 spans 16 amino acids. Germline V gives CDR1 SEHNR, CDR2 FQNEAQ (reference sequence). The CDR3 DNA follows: TGTGCCAGCAGATCCCGTAAATCGATTGACTACAATGAGCAGTTCTTC. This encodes CASRSRKSIDYNEQFF. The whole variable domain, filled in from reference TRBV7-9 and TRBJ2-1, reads DTGVSQNPRHKITKRGQNVTFRCDPISEHNRLYWYRQTLGQGPEFLTYFQNEAQLEKSRLLSDRFSAERPKGSFSTLEIQRTEQGDSAMYLCASRSRKSIDYNEQFFGPGTRLTVL.

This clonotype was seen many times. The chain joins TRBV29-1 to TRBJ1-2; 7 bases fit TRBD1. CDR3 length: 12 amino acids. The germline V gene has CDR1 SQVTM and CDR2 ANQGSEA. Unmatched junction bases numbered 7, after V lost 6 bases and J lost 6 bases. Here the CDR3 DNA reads TGCAGCGTCGAGGGACAGTTAGATGGCTACACCTTC. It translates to CSVEGQLDGYTF.

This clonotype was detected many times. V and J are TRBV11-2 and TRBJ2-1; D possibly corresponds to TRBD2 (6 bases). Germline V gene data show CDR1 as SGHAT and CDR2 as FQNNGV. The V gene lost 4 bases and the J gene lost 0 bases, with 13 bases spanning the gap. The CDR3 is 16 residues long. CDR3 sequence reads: CASSWGRRSSYNEQFF. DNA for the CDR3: TGTGCCAGCAGCTGGGGGAGGCGGTCCTCCTACAATGAGCAGTTCTTC.

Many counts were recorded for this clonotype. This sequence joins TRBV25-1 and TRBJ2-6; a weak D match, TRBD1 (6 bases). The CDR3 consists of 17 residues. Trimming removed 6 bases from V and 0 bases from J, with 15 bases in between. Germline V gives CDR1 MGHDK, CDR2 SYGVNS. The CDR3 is CASSPDSSISGANVLTF. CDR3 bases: TGTGCCAGCAGCCCGGACAGTAGCATCTCTGGGGCCAACGTCCTGACTTTC.

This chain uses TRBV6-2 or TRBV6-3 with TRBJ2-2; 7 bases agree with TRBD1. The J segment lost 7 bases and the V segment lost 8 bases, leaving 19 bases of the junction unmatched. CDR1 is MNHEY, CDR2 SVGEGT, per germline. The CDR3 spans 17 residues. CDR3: CASVPRLGTALVGELFF. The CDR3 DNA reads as TGTGCCAGCGTTCCACGCCTCGGGACAGCGCTCGTCGGGGAGCTGTTTTTT.

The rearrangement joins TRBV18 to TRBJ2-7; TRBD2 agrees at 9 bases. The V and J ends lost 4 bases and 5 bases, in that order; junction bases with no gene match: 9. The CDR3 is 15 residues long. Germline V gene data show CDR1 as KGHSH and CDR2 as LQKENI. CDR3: CASSQGLAGHNEQYF. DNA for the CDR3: TGTGCCAGCTCACAAGGTCTAGCGGGACACAACGAGCAGTACTTC.

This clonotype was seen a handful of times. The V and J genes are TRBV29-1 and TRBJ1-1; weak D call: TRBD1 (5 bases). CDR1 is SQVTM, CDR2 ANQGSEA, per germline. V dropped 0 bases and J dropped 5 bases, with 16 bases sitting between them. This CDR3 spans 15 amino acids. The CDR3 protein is CSVEEWQGGLTEAFF. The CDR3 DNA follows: TGCAGCGTTGAAGAGTGGCAGGGTGGGCTTACTGAAGCTTTCTTT.

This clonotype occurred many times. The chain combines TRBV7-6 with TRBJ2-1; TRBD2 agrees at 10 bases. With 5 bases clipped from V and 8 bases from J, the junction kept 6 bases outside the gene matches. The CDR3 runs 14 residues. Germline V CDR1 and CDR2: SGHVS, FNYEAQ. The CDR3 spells CASSEREGRYEQFF. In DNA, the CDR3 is TGTGCCAGCAGCGAGCGGGAGGGCCGGTATGAGCAGTTCTTC.

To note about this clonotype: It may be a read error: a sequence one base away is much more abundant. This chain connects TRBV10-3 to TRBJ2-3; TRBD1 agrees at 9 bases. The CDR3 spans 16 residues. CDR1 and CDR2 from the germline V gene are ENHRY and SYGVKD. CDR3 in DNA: TGTGTCATCAGACCGCCGGGACAGGGATACACAGATACGCAGTATTTT. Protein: CVIRPPGQGYTDTQYF.

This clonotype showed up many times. This CDR3 is CSYRSPYNEQFF. The DNA of the CDR3 is TGCAGTTACCGGAGTCCCTACAATGAGCAGTTCTTC. The V and J genes are TRBV20-1 and TRBJ2-1; no reliable D call. The CDR3 sequence is 12 residues long. The V gene lost 8 bases and the J gene lost 2 bases, with 10 bases spanning the gap. Per germline, CDR1 DFQATT and CDR2 SNEGSKA (reference sequence).